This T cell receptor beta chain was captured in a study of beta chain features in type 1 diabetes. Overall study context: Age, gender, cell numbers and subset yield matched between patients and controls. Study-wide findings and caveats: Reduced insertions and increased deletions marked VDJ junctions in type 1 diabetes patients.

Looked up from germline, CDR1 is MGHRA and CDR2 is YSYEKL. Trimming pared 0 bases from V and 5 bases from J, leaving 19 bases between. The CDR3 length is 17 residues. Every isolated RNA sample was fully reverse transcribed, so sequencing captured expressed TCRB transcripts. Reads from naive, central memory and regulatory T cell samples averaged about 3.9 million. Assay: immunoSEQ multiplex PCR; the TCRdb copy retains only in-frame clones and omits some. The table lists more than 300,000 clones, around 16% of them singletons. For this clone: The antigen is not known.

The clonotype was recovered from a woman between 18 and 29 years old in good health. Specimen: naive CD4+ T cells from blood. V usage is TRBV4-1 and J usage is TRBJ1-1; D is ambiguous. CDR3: CASSQDVMFFGGTEAFF. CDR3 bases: TGCGCCAGCAGCCAAGATGTGATGTTCTTTGGAGGGACTGAAGCTTTCTTT.